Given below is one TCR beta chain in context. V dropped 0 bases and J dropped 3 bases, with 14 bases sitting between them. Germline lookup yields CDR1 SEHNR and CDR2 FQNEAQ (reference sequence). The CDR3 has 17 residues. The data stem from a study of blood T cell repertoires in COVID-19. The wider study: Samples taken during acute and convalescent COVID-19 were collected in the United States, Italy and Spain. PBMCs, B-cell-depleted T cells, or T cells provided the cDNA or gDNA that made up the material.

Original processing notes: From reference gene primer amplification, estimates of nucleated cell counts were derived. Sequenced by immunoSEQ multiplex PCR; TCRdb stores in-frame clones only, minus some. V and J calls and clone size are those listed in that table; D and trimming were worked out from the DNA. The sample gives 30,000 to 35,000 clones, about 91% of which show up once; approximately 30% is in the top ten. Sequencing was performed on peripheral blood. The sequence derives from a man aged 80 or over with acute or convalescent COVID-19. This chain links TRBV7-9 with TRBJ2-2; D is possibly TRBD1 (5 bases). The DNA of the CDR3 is TGTGCCAGCAGCTTAGCGTCGTCAGGGTCGGACACCGGGGAGCTGTTTTTT. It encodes CASSLASSGSDTGELFF.